The subject of this entry is one T cell receptor beta chain. What it recognizes is unknown. The CDR3 spans 16 residues. Trimming took 1 base from V and 0 from J; bases not matched to a gene: 4. Researchers built TCR beta libraries using quantitative 5'-RACE with molecular barcodes. TCRdb reprocessed the 5' RACE reads with MiXCR, giving one entry per CDR3 protein. The top ten hold roughly 3.6% of the sample, which has approximately 290,000 distinct CDR3 sequences, around 20% seen once. This record belongs to a study of CD8 T cells in ankylosing spondylitis. Study-wide results and limits: Characteristic of ankylosing spondylitis blood, it appeared, was a TCR beta motif comprising eight highly homologous variants.

The sequenced material came from blood, either unsorted or a sorted T cell fraction (not recorded which). The chain combines TRBV12-3 or TRBV12-4 with TRBJ2-3; TRBD2 agrees at 7 bases. This sequence originates from a female donor with ankylosing spondylitis or in good health (not recorded which). The CDR3: CASSLGAGVSTDTQYF. The CDR3 DNA sequence: TGTGCCAGCAGTTTAGGGGCGGGAGTGAGCACAGATACGCAGTATTTT.